Sequencing of this TCR beta chain was carried out in a study of blood T cell repertoires in COVID-19. The data were produced by immunoSEQ multiplex PCR, yet TCRdb's version contains in-frame clones alone and is incomplete. The sample consists of 100,000 or so clones, 85% of them appearing once. The CDR3 is 15 amino acids. The V gene end was trimmed by 1 base and the J gene end by 8 bases; junction bases not matched to a gene: 5. Germline values: CDR1 SGHTA, CDR2 FQGNSA. This chain connects TRBV7-2 to TRBJ1-6; 7 nucleotides line up with TRBD1. The TCR originated in a woman aged 70-85 years with active or convalescent COVID-19. Sequences were obtained from peripheral blood. Here the CDR3 reads CASSLGGQSYSPLHF. The CDR3 DNA reads TGTGCCAGCAGCTTAGGGGGACAGTCATATTCACCCCTCCACTTT. The full variable domain, in which reference TRBV7-2 and TRBJ1-6 provide the parts outside the CDR3, is GAGVSQSPSNKVTEKGKDVELRCDPISGHTALYWYRQSLGQGLEFLIYFQGNSAPDKSGLPSDRFSAERTGGSVSTLTIQRTQQEDSAVYLCASSLGGQSYSPLHFGNGTRLTVT.